Shown below are 25 T cell receptor beta chains from a single sample sequenced in a study of Graves' ophthalmopathy and Graves' hyperthyroidism. Using RNA transcripts, the TCR beta CDR3 regions were amplified. The authors performed first-round RT-PCR with HTBI primers and then a second-round multiplex PCR. TCRdb re-called the multiplex PCR reads with MiXCR, one entry per CDR3 protein. The sample lists some 47,000 distinct CDR3 sequences, around 48% occurring once. The specimen was peripheral blood. The receptors stem from an adult man with Graves' ophthalmopathy.

This clonotype appeared many times. The chain has TRBV7-9 and TRBJ2-2; D gene ambiguous. The CDR3 is 13 residues long. V shed 1 base and J shed 1 base, with 1 base lying between them. CDR1 is SEHNR and CDR2 is FQNEAQ in the germline V gene (reference sequence). This CDR3 reads CASSLENTGELFF. The CDR3, as DNA: TGTGCCAGCAGCTTAGAGAACACCGGGGAGCTGTTTTTT.

CDR3 protein: CATSVPRAGGLDGELFF. CDR3 in DNA: TGTGCCACCAGTGTTCCTCGGGCAGGGGGCCTGGACGGGGAGCTGTTTTTT. The chain employs TRBV24-1 and TRBJ2-2; 8 bases map to TRBD1. J lost 7 bases, V lost 5 bases, and 14 bases had no gene match. CDR3 length: 17 residues. Germline V lookup: CDR1 KGHDR, CDR2 SFDVKD.

This clonotype was seen only a few times. V and J are TRBV3-1 and TRBJ1-1; D may be TRBD1 (6 bases). Germline V lookup: CDR1 LGHDT, CDR2 YNNKEL (reference sequence). The V end lost 1 base, the J end lost 6 bases, and 9 bases lay between the germline ends. The length of the CDR3 is 13 residues. The CDR3 region is CASSQAGVSEAFF. In DNA, the CDR3 is TGTGCCAGCAGCCAAGCAGGGGTGTCTGAAGCTTTCTTT.

J is TRBJ2-7 and V is TRBV5-1; 9 positions agree with TRBD2. V trimming: 4 bases; J trimming: 5 bases; junction bases outside the gene matches: 7. This CDR3 is 14 amino acids long. Looked up from germline, CDR1 is SGHRS and CDR2 is YFSETQ. The DNA for the CDR3 is TGCGCCAGCAGCCCAGCGGGAGGAAGGAACGAGCAGTACTTC. This translates into CASSPAGGRNEQYF.

As to this clonotype: Given a much more abundant clone one base away, this may be a read error. The chain couples TRBV5-1 to TRBJ1-3; D gene ambiguous. Germline CDR1 is SGHRS and CDR2 is YFSETQ. This CDR3 has 13 amino acids. Trimming stripped 4 bases from V and 5 bases from J, with 10 bases between. CDR3 coding DNA: TGCGCCAGCAGCCTAGATCCTAGAAACACCATATATTTT. This codes for CASSLDPRNTIYF.

The chain couples TRBV7-8 to TRBJ1-2, with D perhaps matching TRBD1 (6 bases). V was shortened by 1 base and J by 5 bases, with 11 bases between the two germline ends. Germline V gene sequence: CDR1 SGHVS, CDR2 FQNEAQ. The length of the CDR3 is 14 residues. The CDR3 DNA reads as TGTGCCAGCAGCTTAGATCGGGGGGCGTATGGCTACACCTTC. Translated: CASSLDRGAYGYTF.

The chain uses TRBV20-1 and TRBJ1-3, with a possible D match to TRBD1 (5 bases). Germline V gene data show CDR1 as DFQATT and CDR2 as SNEGSKA (reference sequence). V was pared by 0 bases and J by 4 bases, with 10 bases between. The CDR3 runs to 14 residues. CDR3 sequence (DNA): TGCAGTGCTAGAGATCCTCAGGGCGGAAACACCATATATTTT. Translation gives CSARDPQGGNTIYF.

Details on this clonotype: The germline gene is not matched at one end of the junction; a read error may be the cause. This chain's CDR3 is CASSAPGQGAGYTF. The CDR3, as DNA: TGCGCCAGCAGTGCTCCGGGACAGGGGGCGGGCTACACCTTC. The chain uses TRBV12-3 or TRBV12-4 and TRBJ1-2; TRBD1 agrees at 12 bases. The CDR3 is 14 residues long.

By share of the sample, this clonotype is medium-sized. The chain combines TRBV7-6 with TRBJ2-5, with D possibly being TRBD1 (5 bases). The CDR3 runs 15 residues. Trimming left V 1 base short and J 2 bases short, with 11 bases between. The germline V gene has CDR1 SGHVS and CDR2 FNYEAQ. In nucleotides, the CDR3 is TGTGCCAGCAGCTTAGAGGCAGGGCCTCAAGAGACCCAGTACTTC. It yields the protein CASSLEAGPQETQYF.

The chain joins TRBV19 to TRBJ2-7, with D perhaps TRBD1 (6 bases). Germline values: CDR1 LNHDA, CDR2 SQIVND (reference sequence). V was cut by 4 bases and J by 0 bases, with 10 bases left in between. This CDR3 region has 14 residues. CDR3 DNA: TGTGCCAGTAGTACCCGGGACAACTCCTACGAGCAGTACTTC. Translated, it gives CASSTRDNSYEQYF.

This clonotype was counted between two and nine times. V usage is TRBV7-9 and J usage is TRBJ2-5; D gene unclear. This CDR3 is built from 13 residues. Germline loops: CDR1 SEHNR, CDR2 FQNEAQ (reference sequence). V was trimmed by 0 bases and J by 5 bases, leaving 7 bases between them. CDR3 loop: CASSLALGETQYF. In nucleotides, the CDR3 is TGTGCCAGCAGCTTAGCGCTGGGGGAGACCCAGTACTTC.

The rearrangement links TRBV15 to TRBJ2-1, with 10 positions matching TRBD2. J lost 7 bases, V lost 2 bases, and 14 bases had no gene match. Germline assignment: CDR1 LNHNV and CDR2 YYDKDF (reference sequence). This CDR3 has 18 residues. The DNA for the CDR3 is TGTGCCACCAGCAGAACCTCTAGCGGGAGCTCCGATGTGAATGAGCAGTTCTTC. Amino acids: CATSRTSSGSSDVNEQFF.

This clonotype was observed at least ten times. The chain carries TRBV28 and TRBJ2-1; D not resolved. Trimming removed 3 bases from V and 5 bases from J, with 11 bases in between. CDR3 length: 14 residues. CDR1 is MDHEN and CDR2 is SYDVKM in the germline V gene. The CDR3 DNA reads TGTGCCAGCAGTTTTCTTTCCCCCGACAATGAGCAGTTCTTC. Protein product: CASSFLSPDNEQFF.

This rearrangement joins TRBV7-2 to TRBJ2-5, with D possibly being TRBD2 (6 bases). Per the germline V gene, CDR1 is SGHTA and CDR2 is FQGNSA. The CDR3 consists of 14 residues. V was pared by 1 base and J by 4 bases, with 10 bases between. CDR3 DNA: TGTGCCAGCAGCTTAGTGACTAGTAGAGAGACCCAGTACTTC. The encoded protein is CASSLVTSRETQYF. The whole variable domain, filled in from reference TRBV7-2 and TRBJ2-5, reads GAGVSQSPSNKVTEKGKDVELRCDPISGHTALYWYRQSLGQGLEFLIYFQGNSAPDKSGLPSDRFSAERTGGSVSTLTIQRTQQEDSAVYLCASSLVTSRETQYFGPGTRLLVL.

The chain is built from TRBV19 and TRBJ1-5; D unclear. The V gene lost 3 bases and the J gene lost 11 bases, with 23 bases spanning the gap. The CDR3 is made up of 16 amino acids. Germline-derived CDR1 and CDR2 are LNHDA and SQIVND (reference sequence). In DNA, the CDR3 is TGTGCCAGTAGTATTCGGCCAGCGGGAGGGCAAGAGACCCAGCATTTT. This sequence encodes CASSIRPAGGQETQHF. The full variable domain, completed using reference TRBV19 and TRBJ1-5, is DGGITQSPKYLFRKEGQNVTLSCEQNLNHDAMYWYRQDPGQGLRLIYYSQIVNDFQKGDIAEGYSVSREKKESFPLTVTSAQKNPTAFYLCASSIRPAGGQETQHFGDGTRLSIL.

Details on this clonotype: A clone one base away is much larger, so this may be a read error. V and J are TRBV6-1 and TRBJ1-3, with 7 bases lining up with TRBD1. The CDR3 sequence is 17 residues long. V shed 10 bases, J shed 0 bases, and the junction held 15 bases outside the gene matches. The germline CDR1 and CDR2 sequences are MNHNS and SASEGT. The CDR3 nucleotides are TGTGCCACCACCCGCATAACGGGACAGAACTCTGGAAACACCATATATTTT. This codes for CATTRITGQNSGNTIYF.

This clonotype is medium-sized. The chain has TRBV7-8 and TRBJ1-2; TRBD1 matches 7 bases. This CDR3 spans 12 amino acids. Germline V lookup: CDR1 SGHVS, CDR2 FQNEAQ. V dropped 5 bases and J dropped 8; count of bases not matched to a gene: 5. CDR3 bases: TGTGCCAGCAGCCAGGGGGGATGGGGCTACACCTTC. Amino acids: CASSQGGWGYTF.

This clonotype came up many times. A read error may explain this, as a much larger clone is one base away. The chain combines TRBV5-6 with TRBJ1-6, with a tentative D call TRBD1 (5 bases). The CDR3 has 16 residues. The ends were cut back, 1 base at V and 8 bases at J, with 16 bases in the middle. Germline V CDR1 and CDR2: SGHDT, YYEEEE. CDR3 sequence (DNA): TGTGCCAGCAGCTTGTCTGCAGGGTGGAATGATTCACCCCTCCACTTT. Translated: CASSLSAGWNDSPLHF.

This chain uses TRBV7-9 with TRBJ2-1; 7 bases fit TRBD2. J lost 1 base, V lost 4 bases, and 4 bases had no gene match. This CDR3 contains 15 residues. Germline V lookup: CDR1 SEHNR, CDR2 FQNEAQ (reference sequence). The CDR3 sequence is CASSSSGLSYNEQFF. In nucleotides, the CDR3 is TGTGCCAGCAGCTCTAGCGGCCTGTCCTACAATGAGCAGTTCTTC.

V gene TRBV24-1 combines with J gene TRBJ2-5; perhaps TRBD1 as D (8 bases). The CDR3 is 15 residues long. Germline V CDR1 and CDR2: KGHDR, SFDVKD. Trimming shortened V by 4 bases and J by 5 bases, and 16 bases separated the two germline ends. Here the CDR3 reads CATSDLGQGGETQYF. The CDR3 DNA reads as TGTGCCACCAGTGACCTCGGACAGGGAGGGGAGACCCAGTACTTC.

With regard to this clonotype: The CDR3 does not end in the conserved phenylalanine or tryptophan, so this is likely a read error. It is unclear where the CDR3 begins or ends on the DNA, so no DNA is shown, and the CDR3 is as TCRdb lists it. V is TRBV5-1 and J is TRBJ2-1; TRBD2 was called by the table and not checked on the DNA. Per germline, CDR1 SGHRS and CDR2 YFSETQ. With termini counted, the CDR3 has 12 amino acids. The CDR3 reads CASSRTQGQQLS.

The V and J genes are TRBV20-1 and TRBJ1-2, with D hard to call. Germline V gives CDR1 DFQATT, CDR2 SNEGSKA (reference sequence). V lost 4 bases to trimming and J lost 8 bases, with 8 bases between them. The CDR3 runs to 10 residues. For the CDR3, the DNA is TGCAGTGCTAATCGAGGAGGCTACACCTTC. The encoded protein is CSANRGGYTF.

This clonotype was recorded a few times. The chain uses TRBV20-1 and TRBJ1-1, with TRBD1 matching over 10 bases. The CDR3 runs 12 residues. J lost 3 bases, V lost 5 bases, and 0 bases had no gene match. Germline loops: CDR1 DFQATT, CDR2 SNEGSKA (reference sequence). The CDR3 region has the DNA TGCAGTGCTGGACAGGGGGACACTGAAGCTTTCTTT. The encoded protein is CSAGQGDTEAFF.

The chain links TRBV3-1 to TRBJ2-3, with D perhaps TRBD1 (5 bases). The V and J ends lost 4 bases and 0 bases respectively, with 11 bases between them. CDR1 is LGHDT and CDR2 is YNNKEL in the germline V gene (reference sequence). The CDR3 extends over 15 amino acids. In nucleotides, the CDR3 is TGTGCCAGCAGCCCCCAGGGCGAAAGCACAGATACGCAGTATTTT. It specifies CASSPQGESTDTQYF.

This clonotype was counted once. CDR3 coding DNA: TGCGCCAGCAGCCGGAAGGGGGCCCCTTGCAATGAGCAGTTCTTC. This translates into CASSRKGAPCNEQFF. V is TRBV5-1 and J is TRBJ2-1, with 7 bases that match TRBD1. Germline V gene data show CDR1 as SGHRS and CDR2 as YFSETQ. J was trimmed by 6 bases and V by 4 bases; bases with no gene match: 10. The CDR3 consists of 15 residues.